This TCR beta chain came from a study of cytomegalovirus exposure and HLA in healthy donors. Primers: 60 Vbeta forward and 13 Jbeta reverse. Sequencing was performed with immunoSEQ multiplex PCR; in TCRdb, only in-frame clones are kept and a portion is missing. The sample holds about 170,000 clones, roughly 85% seen once. Sample: PBMCs. This TCR derives from a man younger than 45 in good health and CMV-seropositive.

CDR3 region: CAWSVLGGLGNQPQHF. In DNA form, the CDR3 reads TGTGCCTGGAGTGTACTCGGGGGGCTGGGCAATCAGCCCCAGCATTTT. The chain has TRBV30 and TRBJ1-5, with D tentatively TRBD1 (6 bases). The CDR3 sequence is 16 residues long. Germline CDR1 reads GTSNPN; CDR2 reads SVGIG (reference sequence). V shed 0 bases and J shed 2 bases, with 14 bases lying between them.